This T cell receptor (beta chain) was profiled in a study of shared clonotypes between healthy human individuals. This CDR3 has 14 residues. Trimming removed 4 bases from V and 6 bases from J, with 13 bases in between. Germline CDR1 SGHTA, CDR2 FQGNSA. The split of CD4+ cells yielded CD45RA+ naive and CD45RA-negative memory subsets. Study-level points and caveats: On the whole, naive subsets had larger estimated richness than memory subsets had. The generation probabilities recorded for non-shared clonotypes fell below those of clonotypes shared by all four donors. Represented diversity (both genetic and exposure-history) was limited by the small number of donors.

Assay used: immunoSEQ multiplex PCR; TCRdb lists only in-frame clones, some missing. The repertoire holds 2 million to 2.5 million clones, with more than 85% as singletons. As regards this clone: The antigen remains unidentified.

V and J are TRBV7-2 and TRBJ1-5; perhaps TRBD1 as D (5 bases). Sequenced input: naive CD4+ T cells from PBMCs. Noted subset: CD45RA+ positively selected. This TCR derives from a man aged 18 to 29 in good health. Some clones in this sample may be carry-over from other donors' samples. CDR3 nucleotides: TGTGCCAGCAGCTCCCAGGGTATGCTTCAGCCCCAGCATTTT. Translation gives CASSSQGMLQPQHF.